This T cell receptor beta chain comes out of a study of T-cell reconstitution after alpha-beta-depleted transplantation in children. Unique molecular identifiers were used in preparing the TCRbeta library. TCRdb independently ran MiXCR on the PCR reads; one entry per CDR3 protein. The table lists about 120,000 distinct CDR3 sequences, about a tenth of them singletons. Many counts were recorded for this clonotype. CDR3 length: 12 residues. V shed 7 bases and J shed 7 bases, with 11 bases lying between them. Germline CDR1 MNHEY, CDR2 SMNVEV (reference sequence). This chain connects TRBV27 to TRBJ1-5; D gene ambiguous. The material was PBMCs from the stem cell graft donor, obtained from the stem cell graft. The receptor was isolated from a human donor who donated a stem cell graft to a child with acute lymphoblastic leukemia. CDR3 residues: CASKTSGQPQHF. The CDR3 DNA reads TGTGCCAGCAAGACATCTGGACAGCCCCAGCATTTT.